This entry features one T cell receptor (beta chain) sequence. No antigen is known for it. These data are taken from a study of identical twins. This CDR3 region has 12 residues. Trimming took 5 bases from V and 6 from J, leaving 11 bases between them. Germline lookup yields CDR1 DFQATT and CDR2 SNEGSKA (reference sequence). Study-level points and caveats: Weaker excess twin sharing was seen among beta out-of-frame sequences.

TCRdb called the 5' RACE reads again in MiXCR, with one record for every CDR3 protein. The sample holds 450,000 or so distinct CDR3 sequences; more than 13% are singletons and the top ten take over 0.5%. This sample also belongs to another study, concerning yellow fever vaccine responses in identical twins.

The rearrangement joins TRBV20-1 to TRBJ2-1; D is undetermined. The sequencing sample was made of CD4+ T cells sorted from blood. The receptor comes from a woman between 18 and 29 years old in good health. The CDR3 DNA follows: TGCAGTGCTTGGCTCGGAGCCAATGAGCAGTTCTTC. Its protein product is CSAWLGANEQFF.